A selection of T cell receptor beta chains follows, all from one sample in a study of spatial heterogeneity in lung cancer. MiXCR, applied by TCRdb to the 5' RACE reads, yields one record per CDR3 protein. The sample records about 4,400 distinct CDR3 sequences, 20% to 25% being singletons. The source was normal lung tissue next to the tumor, collected at surgery. The receptors here all came from a female donor with early-stage non-small cell lung cancer. Each CDR3 is given with its conserved first and last residue. The D gene is left open where the match is weak. Only part of the rows carry a size: once, few, many, or a class if the clone is expanded.

TGTGCCAGCAGATCCGGGACTAGCGGGTACTCTGGGGCCAACGTCCTGACTTTC	CASRSGTSGYSGANVLTF	medium-sized	TRBJ2-6	TRBD2	TRBV11-1
TGCGCCAGCAGCCAAGAGTTGCAGGGGATGTATGGCTACACCTTC	CASSQELQGMYGYTF	medium-sized	TRBJ1-2	-	TRBV4-3
TGTGCCAGCAGGGTGTTGAAGCGGGTCCGGGGGAACACTGAAGCTTTCTTT	CASRVLKRVRGNTEAFF	-	TRBJ1-1	-	TRBV5-6
TGCGCCAGCAGCTCGGGGGACAGGGTCGGCACAGATACGCAGTATTTT	CASSSGDRVGTDTQYF	-	TRBJ2-3	TRBD1	TRBV5-1
TGCGCCAGCAGCCAAGATCAGATCGGGACCTACGAGCAGTACTTC	CASSQDQIGTYEQYF	once	TRBJ2-7	-	TRBV4-1
TGTGCCAGCAGTGTTGGGACTAGCGGGGGGTCAGATACGCAGTATTTT	CASSVGTSGGSDTQYF	many	TRBJ2-3	TRBD2	TRBV2
TGCGCCAGCAGCTTGGAGGGCCAGACAGGGAACGGAAACACCATATATTTT	CASSLEGQTGNGNTIYF	-	TRBJ1-3	TRBD1	TRBV5-1
TGTGCCAGCAGCTTGAGTAGCGGGAACACCGGGGAGCTGTTTTTT	CASSLSSGNTGELFF	-	TRBJ2-2	-	TRBV7-3
TGTGCCAGCGCCCCGGGAAATTCCTACTACAATGAGCAGTTCTTC	CASAPGNSYYNEQFF	large	TRBJ2-1	-	TRBV28
TGTGCCAGCAGTTTGACTAGCGGGACCCCTAGCACAGATACGCAGTATTTT	CASSLTSGTPSTDTQYF	medium-sized	TRBJ2-3	TRBD2	TRBV28
TGTGCCAGCAGCCCGGGGGGGGCCCAAGAGACCCAGTACTTC	CASSPGGAQETQYF	many	TRBJ2-5	TRBD2	TRBV7-8
TGCAGCGTTGTGGACATGAACACTGAAGCTTTCTTT	CSVVDMNTEAFF	-	TRBJ1-1	-	TRBV29-1
TGTGCCAGCAGCTCAGGACTAGCGGGAGTGGGGGAGCAGTACTTC	CASSSGLAGVGEQYF	medium-sized	TRBJ2-7	TRBD2	TRBV7-2
TGTGCCAGCAGTTCCGACAGGGGGCACACAGATACGCAGTATTTT	CASSSDRGHTDTQYF	medium-sized	TRBJ2-3	TRBD1	TRBV6-2/TRBV6-3
TGTGCCAGCAGCTTAACCCCCCGGGGTCGAGGGGTCTATGGCTACACCTTC	CASSLTPRGRGVYGYTF	few	TRBJ1-2	-	TRBV7-9
TGTGCCAGCAGCTTAGCGTTTAGCGGGAACAATGAGCAGTTCTTC	CASSLAFSGNNEQFF	-	TRBJ2-1	TRBD2	TRBV7-6
TGCGCCAGCAGCCCAGGACGGGAGAACACTGAAGCTTTCTTT	CASSPGRENTEAFF	many	TRBJ1-1	-	TRBV5-1
TGTGCCAGCCTTAGGTACCGGGACAGCTTTAATCAGCCCCAGCATTTT	CASLRYRDSFNQPQHF	few	TRBJ1-5	TRBD1	TRBV6-2/TRBV6-3
TGTGCCAGCACCCGGACAGATACGCAGTATTTT	CASTRTDTQYF	-	TRBJ2-3	-	TRBV7-9
TGTGCCAGCAGACCCTTATTATTCCAAGAGACCCAGTACTTC	CASRPLLFQETQYF	medium-sized	TRBJ2-5	-	TRBV27
TGTGCCAGCAGTACCGGGACAGGGGGCACTGAAGCTTTCTTT	CASSTGTGGTEAFF	medium-sized	TRBJ1-1	TRBD1	TRBV27
TGTGCCAGTTGCTCAGAAGGGAATGAGCAGTTCTTC	CASCSEGNEQFF	few	TRBJ2-1	-	TRBV12-3/TRBV12-4
TGCAGCGTTGAAGACGCGGGAAACATTCAGTACTTC	CSVEDAGNIQYF	medium-sized	TRBJ2-4	-	TRBV29-1
TGTGCCAGCAGCACCTCAGGGGGCCGAACTGAAGCTTTCTTT	CASSTSGGRTEAFF	medium-sized	TRBJ1-1	TRBD1	TRBV9
TGCGCCAGCAGCTTGGAATTCAGGCTCGGGGCTTTCTTT	CASSLEFRLGAFF	-	TRBJ1-1	-	TRBV5-1
TGCGCCAGCAGCGTGGGACAGCCCGCCATGAACACTGAAGCTTTCTTT	CASSVGQPAMNTEAFF	medium-sized	TRBJ1-1	TRBD1	TRBV5-1
TGTGCCAGCAGCTATGACAGGTCCACCGGGGAGCTGTTTTTT	CASSYDRSTGELFF	-	TRBJ2-2	-	TRBV12-3/TRBV12-4
TGTGCCAGCAGTTTATTGGGGACTGACTCCTACGAGCAGTACTTC	CASSLLGTDSYEQYF	-	TRBJ2-7	-	TRBV28
TGCGCCAGCAGCTTGAGGGACAGGGCAACTCGGGCCAAAAACATTCAGTACTTC	CASSLRDRATRAKNIQYF	-	TRBJ2-4	TRBD1	TRBV5-1
TGCGCCAGCAGCCAAGGCGGGGCTAGCATGGATACGCAGTATTTT	CASSQGGASMDTQYF	few	TRBJ2-3	-	TRBV4-3
TGCAGCGTGGGAATCGGGGGAGTAACTCTCCGCCAAGAGACCCAGTACTTC	CSVGIGGVTLRQETQYF	once	TRBJ2-5	-	TRBV29-1
TGCGCCAGCAGCCCCCAGAACACCGGGGAGCTGTTTTTT	CASSPQNTGELFF	medium-sized	TRBJ2-2	-	TRBV5-1
TGTGCCAGCAGTTACCCGACGGGCACCCAGTACTTC	CASSYPTGTQYF	few	TRBJ2-5	-	TRBV6-5
TGTGCCAGCAGCACCCTTAGCGGGGGGGCGGAGGATGAGCAGTTCTTC	CASSTLSGGAEDEQFF	medium-sized	TRBJ2-1	TRBD2	TRBV4-2
TGTGCCATCAGACCCGGGACAGCGAACACTGAAGCTTTCTTT	CAIRPGTANTEAFF	few	TRBJ1-1	TRBD1	TRBV10-3
TGCAGTGCCGTGGGGCGGGGGTACCAAGAGACCCAGTACTTC	CSAVGRGYQETQYF	many	TRBJ2-5	TRBD2	TRBV20-1
TGCGCCAGCAGCTTAGGGACAGGCGGAGGAGAGCAGTACTTC	CASSLGTGGGEQYF	-	TRBJ2-7	TRBD1	TRBV5-1
TGCAGTGCTAGGGGGACTAGCGGGAGCCAGAGTAGCTACGAGCAGTACTTC	CSARGTSGSQSSYEQYF	large	TRBJ2-7	TRBD2	TRBV20-1
TGCAGCGTTGCAAGAGGGGTGGGCTCTGGAAACACCATATATTTT	CSVARGVGSGNTIYF	medium-sized	TRBJ1-3	-	TRBV29-1
TGTGCCAGCAGCTTAGGACAGGCGCTGAACACTGAAGCTTTCTTT	CASSLGQALNTEAFF	many	TRBJ1-1	-	TRBV13
TGTGCCCTAACCCGACTAGCGGGGAACACCGGGGAGCTGTTTTTT	CALTRLAGNTGELFF	-	TRBJ2-2	TRBD2	TRBV7-8
TGTGCCAACCGGGGAGAAGACTATGGCTACACCTTC	CANRGEDYGYTF	-	TRBJ1-2	-	TRBV28
TGTGCCAGCAGCGTAGGCCCTAGCGGGAGCTACGAGCAGTACTTC	CASSVGPSGSYEQYF	many	TRBJ2-7	TRBD2	TRBV9
TGTGCCAGTAGTAGTTCTAGCGGGGGAGCAACCGGGGAGCTGTTTTTT	CASSSSSGGATGELFF	medium-sized	TRBJ2-2	TRBD2	TRBV19
TGTGCCAGCCATAGGGGGGGACTGTTGAATGAGCAGTTCTTC	CASHRGGLLNEQFF	-	TRBJ2-1	-	TRBV19
TGTGCCAGCACCTCTAGGTCGACAGGGGTTGAAGCTTTCTTT	CASTSRSTGVEAFF	-	TRBJ1-1	TRBD1	TRBV12-3/TRBV12-4
TGTGCCAGCAGTATACAGGGTCCGAACACTGAAGCTTTCTTT	CASSIQGPNTEAFF	medium-sized	TRBJ1-1	-	TRBV12-3/TRBV12-4
TGTGCCAGCAGCCAAGTGGGCAGGGGTAACTACGAGCAGTACTTC	CASSQVGRGNYEQYF	-	TRBJ2-7	-	TRBV14
TGCGCCAGCAGTGCGGGACAGAGCTACAATGAGCAGTTCTTC	CASSAGQSYNEQFF	-	TRBJ2-1	TRBD1	TRBV10-2
TGCAGCGTTGCTCATAACACCGGGGAGCTGTTTTTT	CSVAHNTGELFF	medium-sized	TRBJ2-2	-	TRBV29-1
TGCGCCAGCAGCATATCAGAAGGCGGCTACACCTTC	CASSISEGGYTF	medium-sized	TRBJ1-2	-	TRBV4-3
TGCGCCAGCAGCTTGAGGCAGGGAGATTCACCCCTCCACTTT	CASSLRQGDSPLHF	many	TRBJ1-6	-	TRBV5-1